This TCR beta chain is drawn from a study of blood T cell repertoires in COVID-19. Study context: Sites across the United States, Italy and Spain contributed samples from acute and convalescent COVID-19. PBMCs, B-cell-depleted T cells, or T cells were the source of the cDNA or gDNA that made up the material.

After removal of 6 bases from V and 0 bases from J, the junction contained 6 bases not matched to a gene. CDR3 size: 18 residues. Germline V gives CDR1 MGHDK, CDR2 SYGVNS. Original data processing: Cell counts per sample came from amplifying reference gene primers. The assay was immunoSEQ multiplex PCR, and TCRdb's table has in-frame clones only and misses some. V, J and clone size derive from that table, while D and trimming were established from the DNA sequence. The sample carries about 200,000 clones, around 90% recorded once. The receptor comes from a man aged 55 to 70 who had recovered from COVID-19. Specimen: peripheral blood. The rearrangement links TRBV25-1 to TRBJ2-2, with 14 bases aligning to TRBD2. In DNA, the CDR3 is TGTGCCAGCAGGGCCGGGACTAGCGGGAGTGCGAACACCGGGGAGCTGTTTTTT. Protein sequence: CASRAGTSGSANTGELFF.